These T cell receptor beta chains were read from a single sample in a study of T cells after yellow fever vaccination. TCRdb called the 5' RACE reads again in MiXCR, with one record for every CDR3 protein. Altogether 130,000 or so distinct CDR3 sequences are present, roughly 15% being singletons, with the ten largest covering about 42%. Sequencing used CD8+ T cells sorted from PBMCs, obtained 5 days after the yellow fever booster vaccination. The receptor source for this set is a man aged 18 to 29 who received the YFV17D yellow fever vaccine. CDR3s include the opening cysteine and the closing phenylalanine or tryptophan. A D gene is named only where the DNA matches it firmly.

>TRBD1|16|TRBJ2-7|TRBV6-2/TRBV6-3
CASSYPHDRGGYEQYF
>.|16|TRBJ2-7|TRBV20-1
CSARDMEGPQSYEQYF
>.|13|TRBJ2-7|TRBV27
CASSIRTGYEQYF
>.|13|TRBJ1-1|TRBV6-2/TRBV6-3
CASSSVPNTEAFF
>.|15|TRBJ1-2|TRBV7-9
CASSYAGGQNYGYTF
>.|17|TRBJ2-5|TRBV3-1
CASSQGVAHIYGVGKYF
>.|14|TRBJ1-1|TRBV4-1
CASSQGGLNTEAFF
>TRBD2|17|TRBJ2-2|TRBV5-6
CASSLPSGGRYTGELFF
>.|15|TRBJ1-1|TRBV4-1
CASSPLGAANTEAFF
>.|10|TRBJ2-5|TRBV20-1
CSARSGAQYF
>TRBD1|15|TRBJ2-1|TRBV10-3
CAISARDRGYNEQFF
>.|14|TRBJ2-1|TRBV12-3/TRBV12-4
CASSLTGFYNEQFF
>.|16|TRBJ1-4|TRBV11-2
CASSFTREGKNEKLFF
>.|17|TRBJ1-1|TRBV27
CASSARGGPISYTEAFF
>TRBD1|16|TRBJ2-3|TRBV7-9
CAGSSSTGTGGDTQYF
>.|14|TRBJ2-1|TRBV29-1
CSVDHLDYVNEQFF
>.|16|TRBJ2-1|TRBV7-9
CASSLPRVGAYNEQFF
>.|14|TRBJ2-3|TRBV4-2
CASSQRLFPDTQYF
>TRBD2|17|TRBJ2-3|TRBV6-2/TRBV6-3
CASSYSTSGGALDTQYF
>.|13|TRBJ2-2|TRBV7-3
CASSSRGARELFF
>.|14|TRBJ2-3|TRBV9
CASSVVDITDTQYF
>.|16|TRBJ1-1|TRBV7-8
CASSPAQRGEGREAFF
>.|16|TRBJ1-5|TRBV18
CASSPRNSLSNQPQHF
>.|14|TRBJ2-5|TRBV15
CATSRDEDTETQYF
>TRBD2|15|TRBJ2-5|TRBV7-9
CASSFGELARETQYF
>.|13|TRBJ2-2|TRBV10-1
CASSYGVTGELFF
>.|15|TRBJ2-7|TRBV11-2
CASSFVDSFSYEQYF
>.|13|TRBJ2-7|TRBV12-3/TRBV12-4
CASSFGYLYEQYF
>.|13|TRBJ1-5|TRBV12-3/TRBV12-4
CASSLGGSQPQHF
>.|11|TRBJ2-1|TRBV2
CASSELSEQFF
>TRBD2|15|TRBJ2-1|TRBV9
CASSPYVAGGGEQFF
>TRBD2|16|TRBJ2-5|TRBV27
CASSLSASGGGETQYF
>.|15|TRBJ2-5|TRBV28
CASSFSQGLRETQYF
>TRBD1|15|TRBJ2-3|TRBV7-2
CASSSSGGIGDTQYF
>.|13|TRBJ1-2|TRBV12-3/TRBV12-4
CASSFEVAYGYTF
>TRBD1|15|TRBJ2-5|TRBV15
CATSRDRGTGWTQYF
>TRBD2|19|TRBJ2-3|TRBV5-6
CASSSTSGGVRLSTDTQYF
>TRBD1|13|TRBJ1-1|TRBV6-5
CASSWTGATEAFF
>.|11|TRBJ2-1|TRBV20-1
CSAARGVGQFF
>.|13|TRBJ1-6|TRBV7-6
CASSFNKDSPLHF
>.|13|TRBJ1-1|TRBV4-3
CASSQDRNTEAFF
>.|14|TRBJ2-1|TRBV30
CAWMSRTLLEEQFF
>.|20|TRBJ1-1|TRBV13
CASSALYGTPWGFKDTEAFF
>TRBD1|15|TRBJ1-6|TRBV7-2
CASSPIGGGWSPLHF
>TRBD2|16|TRBJ2-3|TRBV5-6
CASSLAVAGVSDTQYF
>.|11|TRBJ1-1|TRBV29-1
CSVGAGTTEFF
>.|17|TRBJ2-3|TRBV5-4
CASSLGAPGAFTDTQYF
>.|13|TRBJ1-1|TRBV20-1
CSARDREVTEAFF
>.|15|TRBJ1-6|TRBV11-2
CASAEVADMNSPLHF
>.|14|TRBJ1-1|TRBV7-9
CASSTAGVSTEAFF
>TRBD1|13|TRBJ1-1|TRBV6-2/TRBV6-3
CASSYGTATEAFF
>.|16|TRBJ1-4|TRBV9
CASSAGARLTNEKLFF